The 25 T cell receptor beta chains presented below share a single source sample, sequenced in a study of blood T cell repertoires in COVID-19. Repertoires were generated with immunoSEQ multiplex PCR, while TCRdb's copy carries only in-frame clones and drops some. The sample holds around 300,000 clones, approximately 85% seen once. The sequenced sample consisted of peripheral blood. These receptors were taken from a human donor in a cohort sampled during active COVID-19.

The rearrangement uses TRBV30 and TRBJ1-3; 9 bases align to TRBD1. CDR1 and CDR2 from the germline V gene are GTSNPN and SVGIG (reference sequence). There are 14 residues in the CDR3. J gave up 1 base and V 8 bases, and 6 bases lay outside the gene matches. The CDR3 region is CARSQGASGNTIYF. For the CDR3, the DNA is TGTGCCCGCTCACAGGGGGCTTCTGGAAACACCATATATTTT. Together with reference TRBV30 and TRBJ1-3, the CDR3 gives the full variable domain: SQTIHQWPATLVQPVGSPLSLECTVEGTSNPNLYWYRQAAGRGLQLLFYSVGIGQISSEVPQNLSASRPQDRQFILSSKKLLLSDSGFYLCARSQGASGNTIYFGEGSWLTVV.

The chain is built from TRBV29-1 and TRBJ1-1; no clear D. Deletions cut 8 bases from V and 7 bases from J, with 17 bases between. Germline assignment: CDR1 SQVTM and CDR2 ANQGSEA. CDR3 length: 12 residues. The CDR3: CSPQLRLSEAFF. The CDR3 nucleotides are TGCAGCCCGCAACTACGGCTCAGTGAAGCTTTCTTT.

CDR3 sequence reads: CASSLEGGANYEQYF. DNA of the CDR3: TGCGCCAGCAGCTTGGAAGGGGGCGCGAACTACGAGCAGTACTTC. The chain combines TRBV5-1 with TRBJ2-7, with 7 bases that match TRBD1. The CDR3 loop spans 15 amino acids. V dropped 0 bases and J dropped 3; count of bases not matched to a gene: 6. Germline assignment: CDR1 SGHRS and CDR2 YFSETQ.

The table lists this clone with a count of one. The rearrangement uses TRBV3-1 (or the pseudogene TRBV3-2) and TRBJ1-2; 9 nucleotides align to TRBD1. The germline CDR1 and CDR2 sequences are LGHDT and YNNKEL (reference sequence). The CDR3 is 14 residues long. V dropped 4 bases and J dropped 2; count of bases not matched to a gene: 2. In nucleotides, the CDR3 is TGTGCCAGCAGCCGAGGGACAGGGAACTATGGCTACACCTTC. It specifies CASSRGTGNYGYTF.

The V and J genes are TRBV7-3 and TRBJ1-1; D not certain. The germline V and J ends were trimmed by 5 bases and 4 bases, with 17 bases remaining between them. The CDR3 is 15 residues long. The germline CDR1 and CDR2 sequences are SGHTA and FQGTGA. The CDR3 reads CASSPEGSVSTEAFF. DNA of the CDR3: TGTGCCAGCAGCCCCGAGGGATCGGTGAGCACTGAAGCTTTCTTT. The full variable domain, in which reference TRBV7-3 and TRBJ1-1 provide the parts outside the CDR3, is GAGVSQTPSNKVTEKGKYVELRCDPISGHTALYWYRQSLGQGPEFLIYFQGTGAADDSGLPNDRFFAVRPEGSVSTLKIQRTERGDSAVYLCASSPEGSVSTEAFFGQGTRLTVV.

This chain links TRBV20-1 with TRBJ2-5; D may be TRBD1 (7 bases). CDR3 size: 14 residues. V lost 3 bases to trimming and J lost 4 bases, with 15 bases between them. From germline, CDR1 is DFQATT and CDR2 SNEGSKA (reference sequence). CDR3: CSASRAGGIETQYF. The DNA of the CDR3 is TGCAGTGCTAGTCGGGCAGGGGGGATAGAGACCCAGTACTTC.

The rearrangement uses TRBV24-1 and TRBJ1-4; 10 nucleotides match TRBD1. V trimming: 4 bases; J trimming: 7 bases; junction bases outside the gene matches: 5. Germline CDR1 is KGHDR and CDR2 is SFDVKD. The CDR3 consists of 15 residues. The CDR3: CATSDRQGAGEKLFF. The CDR3 DNA is TGTGCCACCAGTGACCGACAGGGGGCGGGTGAAAAACTGTTTTTT.

This clone has a single count. This chain joins TRBV12-5 and TRBJ2-7, with 11 bases fitting TRBD2. With 8 bases clipped from V and 5 bases from J, the junction kept 8 bases outside the gene matches. There are 14 residues in the CDR3. Germline V gives CDR1 LGHNT, CDR2 FRNRAP. The CDR3: CASRKGTSGDEQYF. CDR3 bases: TGTGCTAGTAGGAAAGGGACTAGCGGCGACGAGCAGTACTTC.

The gene calls are TRBV6-5 and TRBJ1-4, with D possibly matching TRBD1 (5 bases). V lost 6 bases, J lost 10 bases, and 15 bases lay in between. Germline loops: CDR1 MNHEY, CDR2 SVGAGI. CDR3 size: 13 residues. The CDR3 reads CASSKQTVRKLFF. For the CDR3, the DNA is TGTGCCAGCAGCAAACAGACAGTTAGAAAACTGTTTTTT.

The chain has TRBV2 and TRBJ2-5; possibly TRBD1 for D (7 bases). V lost 8 bases and J 7 bases, leaving 23 bases between the germline ends. Germline CDR1 and CDR2: SNHLY and FYNNEI. The CDR3 contains 15 residues. CDR3 nucleotide sequence: TGTGCCAGCGGAGGGGGGACAGACGCAAGGGGGACCCAGTACTTC. Translated, it gives CASGGGTDARGTQYF.

The chain couples TRBV19 to TRBJ2-3; 7 bases fit TRBD1. After removal of 4 bases from V and 3 bases from J, the junction contained 4 bases not matched to a gene. CDR1 is LNHDA and CDR2 is SQIVND in the germline V gene (reference sequence). The CDR3 is 14 residues long. CDR3 nucleotide sequence: TGTGCCAGTAGTAAACAGGGGCCGACAGATACGCAGTATTTT. It encodes CASSKQGPTDTQYF.

This clone has just a few counts. The CDR3 DNA sequence: TGTGCCAGCAGCCCCGGACAGAGGGCTTTTCGGGTTGCGGCTTTCTTT. It encodes CASSPGQRAFRVAAFF. This chain joins TRBV2 and TRBJ1-1, with a possible D match to TRBD1 (6 bases). CDR3 length: 16 residues. The V and J ends lost 6 bases and 11 bases respectively, with 28 bases between them. CDR1 and CDR2 (germline): SNHLY, FYNNEI.

This clone was seen a few times. The V call is TRBV5-1, the J call TRBJ2-7; D might be TRBD2 (5 bases). The length of the CDR3 is 12 residues. Looked up from germline, CDR1 is SGHRS and CDR2 is YFSETQ. V was clipped by 0 bases and J by 5 bases, with 6 bases between them. CDR3 protein: CASSLAGDEQYF. The CDR3 coding sequence is TGCGCCAGCAGCTTGGCCGGGGACGAGCAGTACTTC.

The chain carries TRBV5-1 and TRBJ2-7; D is perhaps TRBD1 (6 bases). V was trimmed by 5 bases and J by 0 bases, leaving 15 bases between them. The germline gives CDR1 SGHRS, CDR2 YFSETQ. The CDR3 is made up of 15 amino acids. CDR3 sequence reads: CASSPTRGSSYEQYF. In nucleotides, the CDR3 is TGCGCCAGCAGTCCCACGAGGGGGAGCTCCTACGAGCAGTACTTC. Complete variable domain (other parts from reference TRBV5-1 and TRBJ2-7): KAGVTQTPRYLIKTRGQQVTLSCSPISGHRSVSWYQQTPGQGLQFLFEYFSETQRNKGNFPGRFSGRQFSNSRSEMNVSTLELGDSALYLCASSPTRGSSYEQYFGPGTRLTVT.

V and J are TRBV28 and TRBJ1-2, with D hard to call. Germline V gene lookup returns CDR1 MDHEN and CDR2 SYDVKM. V lost 1 base, J lost 7 bases, and 16 bases lay in between. This CDR3 is built from 15 residues. This CDR3 is CASSLSTSSRGGYTF. The CDR3 coding sequence is TGTGCCAGCAGTTTATCGACATCTTCTCGTGGTGGCTACACCTTC.

This rearrangement joins TRBV12-2 to TRBJ2-7; the table calls TRBD1, which could not be checked here. TRBV12-2 is classified as a pseudogene. The CDR3 has 15 amino acids. CDR3 region: CASRGQDRTRYEQYF. The DNA for the CDR3 is TGTGCAAGTCGCGGCCAGGACAGAACGCGCTACGAGCAGTACTTC.

The chain employs TRBV2 and TRBJ1-5; D remains unclear. In germline, CDR1 is SNHLY, CDR2 FYNNEI. The germline V and J ends were trimmed by 7 bases and 2 bases, with 12 bases remaining between them. The CDR3 is 14 amino acids. CDR3 sequence (DNA): TGTGCCAGCACGTCCCCCTCCGGCAATCAGCCCCAGCATTTT. Its protein is CASTSPSGNQPQHF.

The chain has TRBV30 and TRBJ1-1; TRBD1 might be the D (5 bases). Trimming left V 1 base short and J 4 bases short, with 13 bases between. This CDR3 has 14 amino acids. In germline, CDR1 is GTSNPN, CDR2 SVGIG (reference sequence). Here the CDR3 DNA reads TGTGCCTGGAGTGCTGGGCTCGGGGGCACTGAAGCTTTCTTT. It codes for CAWSAGLGGTEAFF. The whole variable domain, filled in from reference TRBV30 and TRBJ1-1, reads SQTIHQWPATLVQPVGSPLSLECTVEGTSNPNLYWYRQAAGRGLQLLFYSVGIGQISSEVPQNLSASRPQDRQFILSSKKLLLSDSGFYLCAWSAGLGGTEAFFGQGTRLTVV.

Only a few counts were recorded for this clone. The chain is built from TRBV6-5 and TRBJ1-1; 7 positions agree with TRBD1. In germline, CDR1 is MNHEY, CDR2 SVGAGI. The trim removed 0 bases at V and 4 bases at J, leaving 8 bases unmatched. CDR3 size: 16 residues. The chain's CDR3 is CASSYSFRWDSTEAFF. The CDR3 nucleotides read TGTGCCAGCAGTTACTCTTTTCGTTGGGACAGCACTGAAGCTTTCTTT.

The gene calls are TRBV5-8 and TRBJ1-1; D gene ambiguous. The CDR3 runs to 15 residues. Germline CDR1 reads SGHTS; CDR2 reads YDEGEE. Between the trimmed V and J ends, which lost 4 bases and 0 bases, there was a span of 13 bases. The CDR3 region is CASSTPVDMNTEAFF. The DNA of the CDR3 is TGTGCCAGCAGCACCCCGGTAGACATGAACACTGAAGCTTTCTTT. Based on the CDR3 plus reference TRBV5-8 and TRBJ1-1, the full variable domain is EAGVTQSPTHLIKTRGQQATLRCSPISGHTSVYWYQQALGLGLQFLLWYDEGEERNRGNFPPRFSGRQFPNYSSELNVNALELEDSALYLCASSTPVDMNTEAFFGQGTRLTVV.

DNA for the CDR3: TGCGCCAGCAGCCTGACCAACAGGGATACCGGGGAGCTGTTTTTT. Its protein is CASSLTNRDTGELFF. This chain joins TRBV5-1 and TRBJ2-2; a possible D gene is TRBD1 (6 bases). V shed 4 bases and J shed 5 bases, with 15 bases lying between them. The CDR3 loop spans 15 amino acids. The germline gives CDR1 SGHRS, CDR2 YFSETQ.

V and J are TRBV19 and TRBJ1-1, with a possible D match to TRBD1 (5 bases). The CDR3 contains 13 residues. Looked up from germline, CDR1 is LNHDA and CDR2 is SQIVND (reference sequence). The V gene lost 4 bases and the J gene lost 4 bases, with 10 bases spanning the gap. The DNA of the CDR3 is TGTGCCAGTAGTAAGGTAAGGGGCACTGAAGCTTTCTTT. The encoded protein is CASSKVRGTEAFF.

The V call is TRBV20-1, the J call TRBJ2-7, with a tentative D call TRBD1 (6 bases). Trimming shortened V by 5 bases and J by 1 base, and 12 bases separated the two germline ends. This CDR3 contains 13 residues. Germline assignment: CDR1 DFQATT and CDR2 SNEGSKA (reference sequence). The CDR3 reads CSAGGTSSYEQYF. DNA for the CDR3: TGCAGTGCTGGTGGGACATCTTCCTACGAGCAGTACTTC.

This chain links TRBV1 with TRBJ2-3; the table's D call TRBD2 went unverified against the DNA. TRBV1 is a pseudogene locus. The CDR3 loop spans 15 amino acids. The CDR3 region has the DNA TGCACCAGCAGCCATTATCAGCGGCTCACAGATACGCAGTATTTT. Translation gives CTSSHYQRLTDTQYF.

V is TRBV5-1 and J is TRBJ2-1; 11 bases are shared with TRBD2. V shed 2 bases and J 0 bases; nucleotides not matched to a gene: 1. Germline V gene sequence: CDR1 SGHRS, CDR2 YFSETQ. The CDR3 covers 16 residues. The CDR3 is CASSFTSGSSYNEQFF. The CDR3 nucleotides read TGCGCCAGCAGCTTTACTAGCGGGAGCTCCTACAATGAGCAGTTCTTC.